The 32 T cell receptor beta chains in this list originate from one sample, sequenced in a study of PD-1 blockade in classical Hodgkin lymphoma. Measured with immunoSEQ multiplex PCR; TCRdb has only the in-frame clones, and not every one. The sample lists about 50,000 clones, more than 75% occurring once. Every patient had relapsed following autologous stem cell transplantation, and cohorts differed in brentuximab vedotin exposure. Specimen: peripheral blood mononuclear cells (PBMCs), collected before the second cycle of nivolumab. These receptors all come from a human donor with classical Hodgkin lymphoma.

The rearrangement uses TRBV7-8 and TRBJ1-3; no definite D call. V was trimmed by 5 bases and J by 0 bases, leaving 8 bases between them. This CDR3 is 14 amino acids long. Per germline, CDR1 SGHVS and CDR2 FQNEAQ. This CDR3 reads CASSLLGSGNTIYF. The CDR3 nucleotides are TGTGCCAGCAGCCTACTCGGCTCTGGAAACACCATATATTTT.

The DNA of the CDR3 is TGTGCCAGCCGGGAAACAGGGCTCACAGATACGCAGTATTTT. It specifies CASRETGLTDTQYF. The rearrangement joins TRBV6-5 to TRBJ2-3, with D perhaps TRBD1 (6 bases). Trimming removed 8 bases from V and 2 bases from J, with 14 bases in between. CDR3 length equals 14 residues. Germline CDR1 reads MNHEY; CDR2 reads SVGAGI.

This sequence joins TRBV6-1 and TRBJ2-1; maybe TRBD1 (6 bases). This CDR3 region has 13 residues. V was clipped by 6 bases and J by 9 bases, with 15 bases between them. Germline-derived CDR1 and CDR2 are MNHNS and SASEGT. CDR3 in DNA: TGTGCCAGCAGCGGAGATGGGACAACTGAGCAGTTCTTC. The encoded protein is CASSGDGTTEQFF.

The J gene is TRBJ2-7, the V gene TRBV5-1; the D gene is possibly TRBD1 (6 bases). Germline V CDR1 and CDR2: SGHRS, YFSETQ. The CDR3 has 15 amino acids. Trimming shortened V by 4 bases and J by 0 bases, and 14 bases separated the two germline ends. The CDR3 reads CASSLTGISSYEQYF. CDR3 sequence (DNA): TGCGCCAGCAGCCTTACAGGGATTAGCTCCTACGAGCAGTACTTC.

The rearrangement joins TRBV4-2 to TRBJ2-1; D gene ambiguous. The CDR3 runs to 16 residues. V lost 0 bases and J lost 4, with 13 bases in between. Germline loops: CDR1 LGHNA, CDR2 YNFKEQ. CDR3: CASSQDPGRTYNEQFF. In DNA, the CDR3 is TGTGCCAGCAGCCAAGATCCTGGCCGTACTTACAATGAGCAGTTCTTC.

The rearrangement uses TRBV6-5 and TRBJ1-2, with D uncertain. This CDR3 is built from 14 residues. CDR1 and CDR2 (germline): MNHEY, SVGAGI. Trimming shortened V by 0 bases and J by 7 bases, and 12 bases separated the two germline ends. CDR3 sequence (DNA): TGTGCCAGCAGTTACTCAGGGAGGTTCTCTGGCTACACCTTC. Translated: CASSYSGRFSGYTF.

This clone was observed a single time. CDR3 nucleotides: TGTGCCAGCAGCCCGCCGGGGGACGGAGAGCAGTTCTTC. Protein sequence: CASSPPGDGEQFF. The rearrangement uses TRBV7-6 and TRBJ2-1, with D perhaps matching TRBD2 (6 bases). This CDR3 comprises 13 residues. Trimming took off 5 bases at V and 10 bases at J, with 15 bases between the two ends. Germline V gene data show CDR1 as SGHVS and CDR2 as FNYEAQ.

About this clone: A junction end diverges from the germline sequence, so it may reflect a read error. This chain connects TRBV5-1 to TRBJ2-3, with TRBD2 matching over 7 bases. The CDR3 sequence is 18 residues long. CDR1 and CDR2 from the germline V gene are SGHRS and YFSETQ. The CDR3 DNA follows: TGCGCCAGCAGCTTTTCCCGCAAAGCGGGAAGTTACACAGATATGCAGTATTTT. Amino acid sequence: CASSFSRKAGSYTDMQYF.

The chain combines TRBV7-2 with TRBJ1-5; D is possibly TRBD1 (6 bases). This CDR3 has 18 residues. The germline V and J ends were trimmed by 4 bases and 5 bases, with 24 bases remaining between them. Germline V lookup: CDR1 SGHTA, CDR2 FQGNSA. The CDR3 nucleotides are TGTGCCAGCAGCTCCGAGGGGGGCGCGCAATTTCTGGATCAGCCCCAGCATTTT. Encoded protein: CASSSEGGAQFLDQPQHF.

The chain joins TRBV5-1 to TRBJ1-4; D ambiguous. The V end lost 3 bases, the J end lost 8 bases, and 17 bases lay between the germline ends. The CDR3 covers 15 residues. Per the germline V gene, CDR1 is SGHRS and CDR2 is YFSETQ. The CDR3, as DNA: TGCGCCAGCAGCTCAACCTCGGTTTCGAGGGAAAAACTGTTTTTT. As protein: CASSSTSVSREKLFF.

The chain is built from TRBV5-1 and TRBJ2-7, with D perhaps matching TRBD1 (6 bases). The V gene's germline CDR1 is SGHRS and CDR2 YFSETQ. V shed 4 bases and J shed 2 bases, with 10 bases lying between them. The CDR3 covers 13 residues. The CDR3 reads CASSQTGPYEQYF. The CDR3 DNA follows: TGCGCCAGCAGCCAAACAGGGCCCTACGAGCAGTACTTC.

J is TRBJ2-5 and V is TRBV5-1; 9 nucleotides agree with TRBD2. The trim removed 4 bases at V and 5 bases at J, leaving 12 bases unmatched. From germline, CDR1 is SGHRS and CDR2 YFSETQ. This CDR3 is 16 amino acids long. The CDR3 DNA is TGCGCCAGCAGCCCGGCGGGGCGGGAGGGCGCCGAGACCCAGTACTTC. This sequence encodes CASSPAGREGAETQYF.

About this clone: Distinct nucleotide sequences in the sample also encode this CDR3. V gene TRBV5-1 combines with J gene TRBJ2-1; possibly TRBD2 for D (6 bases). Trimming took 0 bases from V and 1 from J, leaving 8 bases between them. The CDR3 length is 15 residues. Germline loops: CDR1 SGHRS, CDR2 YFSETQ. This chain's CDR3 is CASSLGGTSYNEQFF. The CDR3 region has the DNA TGCGCCAGCAGCTTGGGCGGGACTTCCTACAATGAGCAGTTCTTC.

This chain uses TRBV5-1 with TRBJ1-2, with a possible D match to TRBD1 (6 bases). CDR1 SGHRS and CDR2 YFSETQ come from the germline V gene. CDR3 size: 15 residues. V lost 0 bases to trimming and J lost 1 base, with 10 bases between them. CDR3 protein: CASSLATGSNYGYTF. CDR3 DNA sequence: TGCGCCAGCAGCTTGGCGACAGGTAGTAACTATGGCTACACCTTC. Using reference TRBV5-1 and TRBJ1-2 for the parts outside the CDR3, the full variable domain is KAGVTQTPRYLIKTRGQQVTLSCSPISGHRSVSWYQQTPGQGLQFLFEYFSETQRNKGNFPGRFSGRQFSNSRSEMNVSTLELGDSALYLCASSLATGSNYGYTFGSGTRLTVV.

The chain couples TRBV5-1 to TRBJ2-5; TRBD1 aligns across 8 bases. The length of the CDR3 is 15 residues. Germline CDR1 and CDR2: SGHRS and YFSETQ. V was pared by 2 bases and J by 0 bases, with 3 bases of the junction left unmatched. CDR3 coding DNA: TGCGCCAGCAGCTTCCAGGGGGCGAACCAAGAGACCCAGTACTTC. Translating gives CASSFQGANQETQYF.

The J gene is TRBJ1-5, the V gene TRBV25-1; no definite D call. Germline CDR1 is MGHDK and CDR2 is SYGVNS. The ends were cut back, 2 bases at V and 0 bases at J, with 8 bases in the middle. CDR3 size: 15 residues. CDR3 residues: CASSEGRDSNQPQHF. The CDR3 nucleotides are TGTGCCAGCAGTGAAGGCAGAGATAGCAATCAGCCCCAGCATTTT.

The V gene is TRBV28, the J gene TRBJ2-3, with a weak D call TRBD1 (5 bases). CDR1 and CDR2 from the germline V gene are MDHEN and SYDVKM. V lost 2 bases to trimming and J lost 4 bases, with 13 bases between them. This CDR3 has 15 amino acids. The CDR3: CASSLVGARADTQYF. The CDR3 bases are TGTGCCAGCAGTTTAGTAGGGGCGCGCGCAGATACGCAGTATTTT.

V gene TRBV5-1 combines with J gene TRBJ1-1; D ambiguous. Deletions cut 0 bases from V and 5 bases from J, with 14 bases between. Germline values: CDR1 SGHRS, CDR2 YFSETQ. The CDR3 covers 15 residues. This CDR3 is CASSLEAVGGTEAFF. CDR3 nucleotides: TGCGCCAGCAGCTTGGAGGCGGTGGGAGGAACTGAAGCTTTCTTT.

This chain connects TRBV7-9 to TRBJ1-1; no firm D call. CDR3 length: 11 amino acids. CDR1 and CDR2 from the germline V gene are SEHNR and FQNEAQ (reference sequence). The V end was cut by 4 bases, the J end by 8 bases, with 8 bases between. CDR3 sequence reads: CASSSLMEAFF. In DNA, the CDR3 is TGTGCCAGCAGCTCCCTTATGGAAGCTTTCTTT.

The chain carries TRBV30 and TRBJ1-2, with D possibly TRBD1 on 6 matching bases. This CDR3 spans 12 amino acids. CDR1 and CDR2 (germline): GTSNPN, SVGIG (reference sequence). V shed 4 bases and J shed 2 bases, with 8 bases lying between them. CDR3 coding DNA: TGTGCCTGGACTACAGGGAACTATGGCTACACCTTC. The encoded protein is CAWTTGNYGYTF.

The CDR3 region has the DNA TGTGCCAGCAGTTTGGCAGGGGAGGTTTACGAGCAGTACTTC. This gives the protein CASSLAGEVYEQYF. V usage is TRBV28 and J usage is TRBJ2-7, with D perhaps TRBD1 or TRBD2 (6 bases each). Looked up from germline, CDR1 is MDHEN and CDR2 is SYDVKM. V was cut by 3 bases and J by 4 bases, with 13 bases left in between. There are 14 residues in the CDR3. Filled out from reference TRBV28 and TRBJ2-7, the complete variable domain reads DVKVTQSSRYLVKRTGEKVFLECVQDMDHENMFWYRQDPGLGLRLIYFSYDVKMKEKGDIPEGYSVSREKKERFSLILESASTNQTSMYLCASSLAGEVYEQYFGPGTRLTVT.

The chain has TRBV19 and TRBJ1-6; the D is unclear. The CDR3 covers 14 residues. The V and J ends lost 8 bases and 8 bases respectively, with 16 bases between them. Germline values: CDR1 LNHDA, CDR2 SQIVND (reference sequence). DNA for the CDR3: TGTGCCAGTGGTACGGGAGGGTGGGATTCACCCCTCCACTTT. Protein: CASGTGGWDSPLHF.

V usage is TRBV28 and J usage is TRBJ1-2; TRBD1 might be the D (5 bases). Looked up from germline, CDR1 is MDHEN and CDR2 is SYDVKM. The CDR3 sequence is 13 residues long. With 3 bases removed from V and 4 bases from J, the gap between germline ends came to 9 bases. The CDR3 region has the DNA TGTGCCAGCAGTTTTGACAGCCCCTATGGCTACACCTTC. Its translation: CASSFDSPYGYTF.

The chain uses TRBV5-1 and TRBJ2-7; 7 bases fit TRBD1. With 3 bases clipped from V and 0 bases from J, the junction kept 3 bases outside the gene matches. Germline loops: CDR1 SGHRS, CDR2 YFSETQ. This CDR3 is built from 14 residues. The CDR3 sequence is CASSSDRSSYEQYF. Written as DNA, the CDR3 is TGCGCCAGCAGCTCGGACAGGAGCTCCTACGAGCAGTACTTC.

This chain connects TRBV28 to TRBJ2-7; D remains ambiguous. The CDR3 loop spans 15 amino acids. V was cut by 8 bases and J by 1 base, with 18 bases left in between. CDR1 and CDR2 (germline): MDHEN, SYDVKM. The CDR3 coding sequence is TGTGCCAGCGCTTTATCTAGGCTAGGATCCTACGAGCAGTACTTC. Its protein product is CASALSRLGSYEQYF.

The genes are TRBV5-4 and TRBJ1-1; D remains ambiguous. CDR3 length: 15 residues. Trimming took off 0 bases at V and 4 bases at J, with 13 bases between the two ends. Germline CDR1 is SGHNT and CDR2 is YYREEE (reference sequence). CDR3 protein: CASSLGRSGPTEAFF. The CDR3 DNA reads TGTGCCAGCAGCTTGGGTCGATCAGGCCCCACTGAAGCTTTCTTT. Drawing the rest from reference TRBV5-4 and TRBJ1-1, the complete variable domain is ETGVTQSPTHLIKTRGQQVTLRCSSQSGHNTVSWYQQALGQGPQFIFQYYREEENGRGNFPPRFSGLQFPNYSSELNVNALELDDSALYLCASSLGRSGPTEAFFGQGTRLTVV.

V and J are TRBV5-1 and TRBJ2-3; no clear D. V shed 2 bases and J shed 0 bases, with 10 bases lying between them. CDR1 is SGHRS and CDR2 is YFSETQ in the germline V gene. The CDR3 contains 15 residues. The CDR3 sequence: CASSFWAGSTDTQYF. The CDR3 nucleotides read TGCGCCAGCAGCTTCTGGGCAGGCAGCACAGATACGCAGTATTTT.

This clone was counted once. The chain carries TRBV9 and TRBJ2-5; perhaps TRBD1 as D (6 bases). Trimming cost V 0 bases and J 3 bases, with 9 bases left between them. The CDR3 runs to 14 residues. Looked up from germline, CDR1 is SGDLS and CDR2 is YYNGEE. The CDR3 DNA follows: TGTGCCAGCAGCGTAGCGCCAGGGGAAGAGACCCAGTACTTC. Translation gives CASSVAPGEETQYF.

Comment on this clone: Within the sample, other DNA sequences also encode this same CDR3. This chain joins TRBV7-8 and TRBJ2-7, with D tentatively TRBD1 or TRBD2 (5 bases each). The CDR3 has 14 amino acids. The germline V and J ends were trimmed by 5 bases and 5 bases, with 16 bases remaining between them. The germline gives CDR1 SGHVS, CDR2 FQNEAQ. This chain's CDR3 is CASSLRDQGDEQYF. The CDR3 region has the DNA TGTGCCAGCAGCCTCCGGGACCAAGGGGACGAGCAGTACTTC.

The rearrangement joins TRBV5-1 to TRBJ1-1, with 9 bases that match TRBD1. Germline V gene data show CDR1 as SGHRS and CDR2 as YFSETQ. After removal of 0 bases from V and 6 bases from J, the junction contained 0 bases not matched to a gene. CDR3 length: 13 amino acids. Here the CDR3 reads CASSLDRGPEAFF. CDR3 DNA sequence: TGCGCCAGCAGCTTGGACAGGGGGCCTGAAGCTTTCTTT.

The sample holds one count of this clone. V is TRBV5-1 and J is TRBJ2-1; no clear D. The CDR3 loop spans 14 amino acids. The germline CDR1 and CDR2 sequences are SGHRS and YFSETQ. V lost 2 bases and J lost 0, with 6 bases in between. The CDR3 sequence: CASSLFPSYNEQFF. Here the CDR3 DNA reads TGCGCCAGCAGCTTATTCCCCTCCTACAATGAGCAGTTCTTC.

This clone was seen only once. CDR3 DNA: TGCGCCAGCAGCACCGCAGGGGGTGTCACTGAAGCTTTCTTT. Its protein product is CASSTAGGVTEAFF. This sequence joins TRBV5-1 and TRBJ1-1, with 7 bases that match TRBD1. Germline CDR1 and CDR2: SGHRS and YFSETQ. CDR3 length equals 14 residues. The trim removed 4 bases at V and 4 bases at J, leaving 7 bases unmatched.